The 12 T cell receptor beta chains given below trace back to one sample, sequenced in a study of blood T cell repertoires in COVID-19. Using immunoSEQ multiplex PCR, the repertoire was profiled, and TCRdb retains in-frame clones only, with some absent. This table holds 80,000 or so clones, 75% to 90% found once. What was sequenced was peripheral blood. These TCRs come from a human donor in a cohort sampled during active COVID-19.

V is TRBV10-3 and J is TRBJ1-3; D unclear. CDR1 and CDR2 (germline): ENHRY, SYGVKD. This CDR3 is built from 11 residues. DNA of the CDR3: TGTGCGTGCGGGACTGGAAACACCATATATTTT. Residues: CACGTGNTIYF.

The CDR3 region is CASRIWGQGAYNEQFF. The CDR3 region has the DNA TGTGCCAGCAGGATTTGGGGACAGGGGGCTTACAATGAGCAGTTCTTC. The chain carries TRBV27 and TRBJ2-1; 12 nucleotides match TRBD1. Germline CDR1 and CDR2: MNHEY and SMNVEV (reference sequence). The CDR3 is made up of 16 amino acids. With 6 bases clipped from V and 4 bases from J, the junction kept 7 bases outside the gene matches.

The chain is built from TRBV11-2 and TRBJ2-5; 8 nucleotides align to TRBD1. CDR1 SGHAT and CDR2 FQNNGV come from the germline V gene. This CDR3 is built from 15 residues. V shed 1 base, J shed 3 bases, and the junction held 4 bases outside the gene matches. CDR3 region: CASSLVRGREETQYF. In nucleotides, the CDR3 is TGTGCCAGCAGCTTAGTCAGGGGGCGAGAAGAGACCCAGTACTTC. Drawing the rest from reference TRBV11-2 and TRBJ2-5, the complete variable domain is EAGVAQSPRYKIIEKRQSVAFWCNPISGHATLYWYQQILGQGPKLLIQFQNNGVVDDSQLPKDRFSAERLKGVDSTLKIQPAKLEDSAVYLCASSLVRGREETQYFGPGTRLLVL.

This clone was recorded only once. J is TRBJ1-4 and V is TRBV5-8; TRBD1 agrees at 7 bases. Germline CDR1 and CDR2: SGHTS and YDEGEE. This CDR3 contains 15 residues. V dropped 4 bases and J dropped 0; count of bases not matched to a gene: 3. CDR3 sequence reads: CASSQGQTTNEKLFF. The CDR3 bases are TGTGCCAGCAGCCAGGGACAGACAACTAATGAAAAACTGTTTTTT. Variable domain in full (rest from reference TRBV5-8 and TRBJ1-4): EAGVTQSPTHLIKTRGQQATLRCSPISGHTSVYWYQQALGLGLQFLLWYDEGEERNRGNFPPRFSGRQFPNYSSELNVNALELEDSALYLCASSQGQTTNEKLFFGSGTQLSVL.

The rearrangement links TRBV5-1 to TRBJ2-2; 7 bases match TRBD1. J was trimmed by 4 bases and V by 3 bases; bases with no gene match: 9. Germline assignment: CDR1 SGHRS and CDR2 YFSETQ. The CDR3 is 16 residues long. The CDR3 DNA follows: TGCGCCAGCAGCTCCCTACCAACAGGGGCCACCGGGGAGCTGTTTTTT. This sequence encodes CASSSLPTGATGELFF. Drawing the rest from reference TRBV5-1 and TRBJ2-2, the complete variable domain is KAGVTQTPRYLIKTRGQQVTLSCSPISGHRSVSWYQQTPGQGLQFLFEYFSETQRNKGNFPGRFSGRQFSNSRSEMNVSTLELGDSALYLCASSSLPTGATGELFFGEGSRLTVL.

The gene calls are TRBV5-1 and TRBJ1-6; tentatively, D is TRBD1 (6 bases). Trimming removed 1 base at V and 4 bases at J, with 12 bases between. The germline gives CDR1 SGHRS, CDR2 YFSETQ. This CDR3 region has 16 residues. DNA for the CDR3: TGCGCCAGCAGCTTGTCGGGGGGCCTATATAATTCACCCCTCCACTTT. Encoded protein: CASSLSGGLYNSPLHF.

This rearrangement joins TRBV18 to TRBJ2-1; D unresolved. Germline V gene sequence: CDR1 KGHSH, CDR2 LQKENI. The CDR3 contains 14 residues. Trimming took 1 base from V and 2 from J, leaving 6 bases between them. The CDR3 loop reads CASSPLDTYNEQFF. CDR3 sequence (DNA): TGTGCCAGCTCACCACTAGACACCTACAATGAGCAGTTCTTC.

The genes are TRBV7-9 and TRBJ2-7, with D hard to call. The CDR3 has 13 residues. The germline V gene has CDR1 SEHNR and CDR2 FQNEAQ (reference sequence). The V end was cut by 2 bases, the J end by 7 bases, with 12 bases between. CDR3 DNA: TGTGCCAGCAGCTTAAATCAGGCACGGGAGCAGTACTTC. Amino acid sequence: CASSLNQAREQYF.

J is TRBJ2-1 and V is TRBV6-5, with unresolved D. V shed 7 bases and J shed 0 bases, with 13 bases lying between them. From germline, CDR1 is MNHEY and CDR2 SVGAGI. This CDR3 is built from 15 residues. Here the CDR3 DNA reads TGTGCCAGCATGCGGCCTAGGCGCTCCTACAATGAGCAGTTCTTC. This encodes CASMRPRRSYNEQFF.

This clone was counted once. The chain employs TRBV28 and TRBJ1-2; TRBD1 aligns across 10 bases. CDR3 size: 16 residues. Germline trimming cut 4 bases from V and 2 bases from J; bases unmatched to any gene: 7. Germline CDR1 is MDHEN and CDR2 is SYDVKM. The CDR3 DNA reads as TGTGCCAGCAGTTATCCAACGGGACAGGGGAACTATGGCTACACCTTC. Protein sequence: CASSYPTGQGNYGYTF.

The chain combines TRBV30 with TRBJ1-5; D may be TRBD1 (6 bases). CDR1 is GTSNPN, CDR2 SVGIG, per germline (reference sequence). This CDR3 has 15 residues. The germline V and J ends were trimmed by 1 base and 11 bases, with 21 bases remaining between them. The CDR3 protein is CAWSGTDSRADTQHF. The CDR3 region has the DNA TGTGCCTGGAGTGGGACGGACAGCCGAGCCGATACCCAGCATTTT.

V gene TRBV3-1 (or the pseudogene TRBV3-2) combines with J gene TRBJ2-2; 7 bases fit TRBD2. The J segment lost 3 bases and the V segment lost 4 bases, leaving 14 bases of the junction unmatched. Germline V gives CDR1 LGHDT, CDR2 YNNKEL (reference sequence). This CDR3 contains 18 residues. The CDR3 coding sequence is TGTGCCAGCAGCCGTAGGAGCGGGGCTCCAAGTCACACCGGGGAGCTGTTTTTT. This gives the protein CASSRRSGAPSHTGELFF.